Below are 15 T cell receptor beta chains sequenced from a single sample in a study of OX40 agonist ivuxolimab in advanced cancers. Sequencing used immunoSEQ multiplex PCR; TCRdb keeps in-frame clones, though not all of them. This sample has approximately 82,000 clones; 88% occur once, and the top ten carry roughly 0.8%. The material sequenced was CD4+ or CD8+ T cells sorted from blood, taken in a trial of the OX40 agonist ivuxolimab. These receptors all come from an adult with an advanced solid tumor such as melanoma, head and neck, liver or kidney cancer.

This clone occurred once. V is TRBV11-1 and J is TRBJ2-5; 8 bases agree with TRBD1. CDR3 length: 17 amino acids. Trimming took 8 bases from V and 5 from J; bases not matched to a gene: 19. Germline V gene sequence: CDR1 SGHAT, CDR2 FQDESV (reference sequence). CDR3 DNA: TGTGCCAGCGCCGACGTGATCGGGAGACAGGGGAGGGAGACCCAGTACTTC. This gives the protein CASADVIGRQGRETQYF.

This chain links TRBV28 with TRBJ2-3; TRBD2 matches 10 bases. The V gene end was trimmed by 6 bases and the J gene end by 6 bases; junction bases not matched to a gene: 6. The CDR3 is 14 amino acids. The germline gives CDR1 MDHEN, CDR2 SYDVKM. The CDR3 nucleotides read TGTGCCAGCAGGTCTAGCGGGAGTGTCGATACGCAGTATTTT. Its translation is CASRSSGSVDTQYF.

This clone has just one count. This rearrangement joins TRBV2 to TRBJ2-2; tentatively, D is TRBD1 (6 bases). CDR3 length: 15 amino acids. Trimming removed 4 bases from V and 0 bases from J, with 9 bases in between. Per the germline V gene, CDR1 is SNHLY and CDR2 is FYNNEI. CDR3 in amino acids: CASSVGHPNTGELFF. CDR3 DNA sequence: TGTGCCAGCAGTGTGGGACATCCGAACACCGGGGAGCTGTTTTTT.

The J gene is TRBJ2-5, the V gene TRBV11-3; D not resolved. The germline gives CDR1 SGHNT, CDR2 YENEEA. Trimming removed 0 bases at V and 4 bases at J, with 15 bases between. This CDR3 comprises 16 residues. In DNA form, the CDR3 reads TGTGCCAGCAGCTTAGAAGATCAGAGTATAGGAGAGACCCAGTACTTC. It yields the protein CASSLEDQSIGETQYF.

This chain uses TRBV10-3 with TRBJ1-5, with D perhaps TRBD1 (5 bases). Between the trimmed V and J ends, which lost 4 bases and 5 bases, there was a span of 12 bases. The CDR3 extends over 14 amino acids. Per germline, CDR1 ENHRY and CDR2 SYGVKD. The CDR3 DNA reads TGTGCCATCAGTGCGGTGGACAAAGATCAGCCCCAGCATTTT. Protein product: CAISAVDKDQPQHF.

The chain is built from TRBV28 and TRBJ2-6; 9 nucleotides align to TRBD1. The CDR3 sequence is 17 residues long. The junction had 9 bases not matched to a gene; V was cut back by 5 bases and J by 4 bases. Germline-derived CDR1 and CDR2 are MDHEN and SYDVKM. The chain's CDR3 is CASSTTGGAAGANVLTF. In DNA form, the CDR3 reads TGTGCCAGCAGTACTACAGGGGGCGCGGCAGGGGCCAACGTCCTGACTTTC.

This chain links TRBV7-2 with TRBJ2-7, with D perhaps given as TRBD1 or TRBD2 (5 bases each). Germline V lookup: CDR1 SGHTA, CDR2 FQGNSA. Trimming pared 3 bases from V and 7 bases from J, leaving 13 bases between. This CDR3 is built from 13 residues. DNA of the CDR3: TGTGCCAGCAGCTTCCTGGGACCGGGGGAGCAGTACTTC. Encoded protein: CASSFLGPGEQYF.

In this sample, this clone turned up a few times. The chain joins TRBV18 to TRBJ1-5; D not resolved. Germline CDR1 and CDR2: KGHSH and LQKENI. The V and J ends lost 2 bases and 2 bases respectively, with 7 bases between them. The CDR3 extends over 14 amino acids. The CDR3 bases are TGTGCCAGCTCACCAATGCCAGGCAATCAGCCCCAGCATTTT. As protein: CASSPMPGNQPQHF.

The V and J genes are TRBV5-1 and TRBJ2-5; TRBD1 matches at 9 bases. The CDR3 is made up of 15 amino acids. Unmatched junction bases numbered 11, after V lost 4 bases and J lost 7 bases. Germline-derived CDR1 and CDR2 are SGHRS and YFSETQ. The CDR3 DNA follows: TGCGCCAGCAGCATAGGACAGGGGTACGAAGGGACCCAGTACTTC. This encodes CASSIGQGYEGTQYF.

This clone occurred a few times. This chain uses TRBV5-1 with TRBJ2-1; 9 positions match TRBD2. J gave up 0 bases and V 2 bases, and 0 bases lay outside the gene matches. In germline, CDR1 is SGHRS, CDR2 YFSETQ. CDR3 length equals 15 residues. The CDR3 loop reads CASSFSGSSYNEQFF. CDR3 coding DNA: TGCGCCAGCAGCTTTAGCGGGAGCTCCTACAATGAGCAGTTCTTC.

V usage is TRBV11-1 and J usage is TRBJ1-5, with unresolved D. Looked up from germline, CDR1 is SGHAT and CDR2 is FQDESV (reference sequence). This CDR3 region has 15 residues. The ends were cut back, 1 base at V and 1 base at J, with 8 bases in the middle. As DNA, the CDR3 is TGTGCCAGCAGCTTAGGGGGAGCCAGCAATCAGCCCCAGCATTTT. Amino acids: CASSLGGASNQPQHF.

This clone has a handful of counts. The same CDR3 is also encoded by other DNA sequences in this sample. The V gene is TRBV9, the J gene TRBJ2-1; D assignment may be TRBD1 or TRBD2 (5 bases each). This CDR3 comprises 13 residues. CDR1 is SGDLS, CDR2 YYNGEE, per germline. V lost 2 bases, J lost 8 bases, and 11 bases lay in between. For the CDR3, the DNA is TGTGCCAGCAGCGTGAGAGGGGTTGATGAGCAGTTCTTC. As protein: CASSVRGVDEQFF.

The J gene is TRBJ2-1, the V gene TRBV11-3; maybe TRBD1 (6 bases). V was pared by 3 bases and J by 8 bases, with 14 bases between. Germline CDR1 SGHNT, CDR2 YENEEA. CDR3 length: 14 amino acids. The CDR3 region has the DNA TGTGCCAGCAGCTTTGGCGGAAAGGGGGATGAGCAGTTCTTC. Translating it yields CASSFGGKGDEQFF. The complete variable domain, with remaining parts taken from reference TRBV11-3 and TRBJ2-1, reads EAGVVQSPRYKIIEKKQPVAFWCNPISGHNTLYWYLQNLGQGPELLIRYENEEAVDDSQLPKDRFSAERLKGVDSTLKIQPAELGDSAVYLCASSFGGKGDEQFFGPGTRLTVL.

CDR3 sequence: CASSLVQNYYGYTF. The DNA for the CDR3 is TGTGCCAGCAGCTTGGTCCAGAACTACTATGGCTACACCTTC. The chain combines TRBV5-5 with TRBJ1-2; D ambiguous. Trimming removed 0 bases at V and 3 bases at J, with 9 bases between. Germline loops: CDR1 SGHKS, CDR2 YYEKEE (reference sequence). The CDR3 covers 14 residues.

This sequence joins TRBV6-5 and TRBJ2-7; TRBD2 aligns across 12 bases. Trimming at V came to 5 bases and at J to 3 bases, leaving 5 bases not matched to a gene. The CDR3 has 15 amino acids. The V gene's germline CDR1 is MNHEY and CDR2 SVGAGI. The CDR3: CASSQPGLAGYEQYF. In DNA, the CDR3 is TGTGCCAGCAGTCAACCGGGACTAGCGGGCTACGAGCAGTACTTC.